Listed below are T cell receptor beta chains from one sample, sequenced in a study of T cell repertoires in cytomegalovirus infection. A single record per CDR3 protein comes from TCRdb applying MiXCR to the reads. The repertoire holds 350,000 to 400,000 distinct CDR3 sequences, nearly 35% seen once, with 13% in the top ten. Their antigen targets remain unknown. Here the sequenced sample was cultured PBMCs, taken from culture after CMV antigen stimulation. These receptors were taken from a human donor in good health (CMV status not recorded). Some clones in this sample may be carry-over from other donors' samples. The conserved cysteine and the conserved F or W are not part of the CDR3 here. Each record gives: CDR3 length, V gene, CDR3 protein.

12	TRBV7-2	ASSPTSISTEAF
13	TRBV20-1	SAEQGSSSYNEQF
14	TRBV4-3	ASSQDYGGVGETQY
12	TRBV20-1	SAWGLAGQETQY
12	TRBV7-8	ASSSRQGAFGYT
11	TRBV10-3	ALQSGVTDTQY
11	TRBV6-6	ASKTGGGAEAF
13	TRBV12-3/TRBV12-4	ASSLKVAFSYEQY
17	TRBV7-2	ASSYRLARTSNPNNEQF
12	TRBV27	ASSFRVVGYEQY
12	TRBV5-4	ASSPRGTNEKLF